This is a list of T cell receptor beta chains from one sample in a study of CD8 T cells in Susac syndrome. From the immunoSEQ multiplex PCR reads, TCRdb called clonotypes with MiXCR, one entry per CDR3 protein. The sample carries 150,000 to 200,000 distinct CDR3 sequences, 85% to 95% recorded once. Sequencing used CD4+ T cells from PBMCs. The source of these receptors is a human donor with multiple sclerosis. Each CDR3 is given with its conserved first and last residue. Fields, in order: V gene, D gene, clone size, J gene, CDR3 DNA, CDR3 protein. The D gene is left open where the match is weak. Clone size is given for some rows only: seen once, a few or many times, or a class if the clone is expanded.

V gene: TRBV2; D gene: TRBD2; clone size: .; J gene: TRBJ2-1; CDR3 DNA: TGTGCCAGCAGTGAGGGGACTACATACAATGAGCAGTTCTTC; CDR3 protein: CASSEGTTYNEQFF
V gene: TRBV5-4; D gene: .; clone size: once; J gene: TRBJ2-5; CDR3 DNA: TGTGCCAGCAGGGCCGGGACGCTGAGCAAGACCCAGTACTTC; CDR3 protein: CASRAGTLSKTQYF
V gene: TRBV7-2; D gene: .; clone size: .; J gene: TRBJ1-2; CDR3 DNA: TGTGCCAGCAGCTTAGGTGGGCCGTCCTATGGCTACACCTTC; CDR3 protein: CASSLGGPSYGYTF
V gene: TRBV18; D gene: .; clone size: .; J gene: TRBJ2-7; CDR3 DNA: TGTGCCAGCTCTCCCGACAGGATCTCCTACGAGCAGTACTTC; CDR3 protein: CASSPDRISYEQYF
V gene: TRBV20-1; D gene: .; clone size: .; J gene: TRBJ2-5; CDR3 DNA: TGCAGTGCTAGTCGGGACCCGGGGACCCAGTACTTC; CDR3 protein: CSASRDPGTQYF
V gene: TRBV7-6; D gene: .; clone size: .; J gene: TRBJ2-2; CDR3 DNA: TGTGCCAGCAGCTTGTCCATAGGCCGGAACACCGGGGAGCTGTTTTTT; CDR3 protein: CASSLSIGRNTGELFF
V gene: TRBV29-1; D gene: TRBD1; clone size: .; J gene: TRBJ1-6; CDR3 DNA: TGCAGCGTTCCCGGGACAGGGAATTCACCCCTCCACTTT; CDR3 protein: CSVPGTGNSPLHF
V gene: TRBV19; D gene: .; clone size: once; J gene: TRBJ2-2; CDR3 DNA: TGTGCCAGTAACCTGGGTAGCAGTGTGAACACCGGGGAGCTGTTTTTT; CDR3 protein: CASNLGSSVNTGELFF
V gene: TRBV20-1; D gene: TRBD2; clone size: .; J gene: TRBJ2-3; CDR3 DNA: TGCAGTGCTAGTCCCACTAGCGGGATGACAGATACGCAGTATTTT; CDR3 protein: CSASPTSGMTDTQYF
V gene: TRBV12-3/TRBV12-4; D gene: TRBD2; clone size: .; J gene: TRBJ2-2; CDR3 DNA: TGTGCCAGCGCGCAGCGGGAAGAAACCGGGGAGCTGTTTTTT; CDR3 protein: CASAQREETGELFF
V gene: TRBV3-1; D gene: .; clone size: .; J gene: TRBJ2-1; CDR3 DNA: TGTGCCAGCAGCCAAGACTACCAGCCTTACAATGAGCAGTTCTTC; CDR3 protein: CASSQDYQPYNEQFF
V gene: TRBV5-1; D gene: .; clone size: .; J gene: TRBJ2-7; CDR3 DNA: TGCGCCAGCAGCTTGGCCGCAGGAGGCGAGGGATACGAGCAGTACTTC; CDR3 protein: CASSLAAGGEGYEQYF
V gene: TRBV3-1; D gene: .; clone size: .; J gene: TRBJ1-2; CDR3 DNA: TGTGCCAGCAGCCCCCAGGAGACCCTAGACTACACCTTC; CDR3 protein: CASSPQETLDYTF
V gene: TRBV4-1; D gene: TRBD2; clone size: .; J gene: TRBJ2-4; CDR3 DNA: TGCGCCAGCAGCCAAGATTCTGGGTCGAGCGGGACCGGGCCGGGTGTCAAAAACATTCAGTACTTC; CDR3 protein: CASSQDSGSSGTGPGVKNIQYF
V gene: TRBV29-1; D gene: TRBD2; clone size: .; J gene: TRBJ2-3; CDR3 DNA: TGCAGCGTTGGACCGGGACTAAGCACAGATACGCAGTATTTT; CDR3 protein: CSVGPGLSTDTQYF
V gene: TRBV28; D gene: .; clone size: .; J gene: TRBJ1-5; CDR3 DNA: TGTGCCAGCAGCCGAACGGACATGCTCAATCAGCCCCAGCATTTT; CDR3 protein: CASSRTDMLNQPQHF
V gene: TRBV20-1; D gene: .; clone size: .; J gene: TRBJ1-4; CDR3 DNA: TGCAGTGCTAGAGAGGGACTTGATGAAAAACTGTTTTTT; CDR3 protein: CSAREGLDEKLFF
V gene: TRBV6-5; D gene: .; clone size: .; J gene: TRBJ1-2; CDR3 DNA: TGTGCCAGCAGTTCGACCGGACAGTCTGGCTACACCTTC; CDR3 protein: CASSSTGQSGYTF
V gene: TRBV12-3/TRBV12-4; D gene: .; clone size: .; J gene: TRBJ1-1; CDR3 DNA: TGTGCCAGCAGTCAGGGTAGCACTGAAGCTTTCTTT; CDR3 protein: CASSQGSTEAFF
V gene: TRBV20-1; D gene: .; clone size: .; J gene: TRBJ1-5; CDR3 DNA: TGCAGTGCTAGGGAGGGGCACCTCAATCAGCCCCAGCATTTT; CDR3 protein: CSAREGHLNQPQHF
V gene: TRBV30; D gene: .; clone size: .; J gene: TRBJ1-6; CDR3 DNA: TGTGCCTGGAGCGCCCCCGGGCAGGGTAGACCACCCCTCCACTTT; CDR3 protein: CAWSAPGQGRPPLHF
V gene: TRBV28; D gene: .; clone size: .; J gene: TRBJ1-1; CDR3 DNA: TGTGCCAGCAGTTTTGGGGGGGAAGCTTTCTTT; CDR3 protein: CASSFGGEAFF
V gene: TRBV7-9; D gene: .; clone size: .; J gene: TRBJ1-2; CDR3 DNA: TGTGCCAGCAGCTTAGGTGGGGGTTTCTATGGCTACACCTTC; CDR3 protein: CASSLGGGFYGYTF
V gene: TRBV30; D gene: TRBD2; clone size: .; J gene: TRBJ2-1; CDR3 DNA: TGTGCCTGGAGTGGTGGGGGGGTAGGTGAGCAGTTCTTC; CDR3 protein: CAWSGGGVGEQFF
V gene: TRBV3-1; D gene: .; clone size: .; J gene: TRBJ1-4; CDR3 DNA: TGTGCCAGCAGCTCGAGACGGAATGAAAAACTGTTTTTT; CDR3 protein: CASSSRRNEKLFF
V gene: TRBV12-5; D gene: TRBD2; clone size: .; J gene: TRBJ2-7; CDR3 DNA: TGTGCTAGTGGTCGGCGGGGGGCCTCCTACGAGCAGTACTTC; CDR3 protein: CASGRRGASYEQYF
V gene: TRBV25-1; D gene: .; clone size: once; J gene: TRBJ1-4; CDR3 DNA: TGTGCCAGCAGTGAATTTGACGGCACCTCAACTAATGAAAAACTGTTTTTT; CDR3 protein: CASSEFDGTSTNEKLFF
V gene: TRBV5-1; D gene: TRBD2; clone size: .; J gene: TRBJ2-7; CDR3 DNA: TGCGCCAGCACGAACGGACTAGCGGGATCTCTACTGGACGAGCAGTACTTC; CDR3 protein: CASTNGLAGSLLDEQYF
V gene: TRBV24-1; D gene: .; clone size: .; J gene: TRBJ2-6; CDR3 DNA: TGTGCCACCAGTGATCCGGGAAGGGCCGGGGCCAACGTCCTGACTTTC; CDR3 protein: CATSDPGRAGANVLTF
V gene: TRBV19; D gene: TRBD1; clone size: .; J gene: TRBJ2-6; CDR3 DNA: TGTGCCAGTAGAGACAGGGGGCGATACTTTGGGGCCAACGTCCTGACTTTC; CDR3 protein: CASRDRGRYFGANVLTF
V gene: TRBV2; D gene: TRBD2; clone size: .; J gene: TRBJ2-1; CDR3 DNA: TGTGCCAGCAGTGGGACTAGCGGTTACAATGAGCAGTTCTTC; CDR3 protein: CASSGTSGYNEQFF
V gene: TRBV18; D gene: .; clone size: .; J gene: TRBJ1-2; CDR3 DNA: TGTGCCAGCTCACCACAGAAAAACTATGGCTACACCTTC; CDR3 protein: CASSPQKNYGYTF
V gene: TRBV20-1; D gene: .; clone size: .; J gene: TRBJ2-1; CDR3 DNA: TGCAGTGCTATCGGGAGAAATGAGCAGTTCTTC; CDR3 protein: CSAIGRNEQFF
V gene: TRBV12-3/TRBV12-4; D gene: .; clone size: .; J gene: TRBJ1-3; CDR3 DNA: TGTGCCAGCAGTTTAGTAAACACCATATATTTT; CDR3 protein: CASSLVNTIYF
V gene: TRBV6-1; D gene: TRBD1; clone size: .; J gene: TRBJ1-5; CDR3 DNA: TGTGCCAGCATACGACAGGGCCTCGGGGGAAATCAGCCCCAGCATTTT; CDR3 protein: CASIRQGLGGNQPQHF
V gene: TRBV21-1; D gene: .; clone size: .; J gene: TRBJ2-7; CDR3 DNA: TGTGCCAGCAGAAAGGGGGAATTGGCCCTAACCTACGAGCAGTACTTC; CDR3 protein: CASRKGELALTYEQYF
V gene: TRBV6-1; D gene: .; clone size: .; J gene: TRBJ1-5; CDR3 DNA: TGTGCCAGCAGTGACAAGGGGGTGCAGCCCCAGCATTTT; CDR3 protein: CASSDKGVQPQHF
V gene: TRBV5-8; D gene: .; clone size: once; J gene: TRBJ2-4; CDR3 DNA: TGTGCCAGCAGCTTGTTTACAGGAAACATTCAGTACTTC; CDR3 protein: CASSLFTGNIQYF
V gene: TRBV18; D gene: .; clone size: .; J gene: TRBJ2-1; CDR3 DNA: TGTGCCAGCTCACCACTCCAACAGGGAAATGAGCAGTTCTTC; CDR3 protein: CASSPLQQGNEQFF
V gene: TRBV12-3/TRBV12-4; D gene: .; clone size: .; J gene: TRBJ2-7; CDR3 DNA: TGTGCCAGCAGTTTATGGCCAGAGCAGTACTTC; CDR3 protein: CASSLWPEQYF
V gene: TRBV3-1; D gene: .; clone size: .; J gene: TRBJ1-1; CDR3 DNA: TGTGCCAGCAGCCTACTGAAGAACACTGAAGCTTTCTTT; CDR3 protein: CASSLLKNTEAFF
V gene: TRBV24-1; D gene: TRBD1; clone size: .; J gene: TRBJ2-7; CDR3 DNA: TGTGCCACCAGTGATCCGGGACAGGGTTCGTCCGAGCAGTACTTC; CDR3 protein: CATSDPGQGSSEQYF
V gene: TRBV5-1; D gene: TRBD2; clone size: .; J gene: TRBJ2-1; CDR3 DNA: TGCGCCAGCAGCTTGGGCGCGGGAGGGCCCTCTGGTGAGCAGTTCTTC; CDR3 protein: CASSLGAGGPSGEQFF
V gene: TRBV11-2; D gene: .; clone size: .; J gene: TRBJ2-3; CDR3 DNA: TGTGCCAGCAGCTTAGGGCGGGCCCAGTATTTT; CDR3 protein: CASSLGRAQYF
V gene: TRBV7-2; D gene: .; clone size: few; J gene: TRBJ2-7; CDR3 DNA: TGTGCCAGCAGCTCCGCGACCGTAGGACTTGGGGAGCAGTACTTC; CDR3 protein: CASSSATVGLGEQYF
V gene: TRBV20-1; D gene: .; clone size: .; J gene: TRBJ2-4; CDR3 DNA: TGCAGTGCTAGTTTAGGGATAGACATTCAGTACTTC; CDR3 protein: CSASLGIDIQYF
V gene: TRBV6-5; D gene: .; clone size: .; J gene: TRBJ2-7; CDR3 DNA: TGTGCCAGCAGTCGGACTGGCAACCACGAGCAGTACTTC; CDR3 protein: CASSRTGNHEQYF
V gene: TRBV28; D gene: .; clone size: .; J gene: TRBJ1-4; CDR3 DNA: TGTGCCAGCATCGACGATGCAACTAATGAAAAACTGTTTTTT; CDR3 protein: CASIDDATNEKLFF
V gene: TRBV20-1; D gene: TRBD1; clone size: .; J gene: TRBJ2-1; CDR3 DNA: TGCAGTGCTACCCGGGACAGGGGAACGAATGAGCAGTTCTTC; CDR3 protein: CSATRDRGTNEQFF
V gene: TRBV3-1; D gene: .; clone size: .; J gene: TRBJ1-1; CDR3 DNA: TGTGCCAGCAGCCTCCCCGGGGGGCGGGCTGAAGCTTTCTTT; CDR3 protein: CASSLPGGRAEAFF
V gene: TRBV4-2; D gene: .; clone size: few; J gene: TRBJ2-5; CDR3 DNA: TGTGCCAGCAGCCGGAGTTGGACAGCCTCCCAAGAGACCCAGTACTTC; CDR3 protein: CASSRSWTASQETQYF